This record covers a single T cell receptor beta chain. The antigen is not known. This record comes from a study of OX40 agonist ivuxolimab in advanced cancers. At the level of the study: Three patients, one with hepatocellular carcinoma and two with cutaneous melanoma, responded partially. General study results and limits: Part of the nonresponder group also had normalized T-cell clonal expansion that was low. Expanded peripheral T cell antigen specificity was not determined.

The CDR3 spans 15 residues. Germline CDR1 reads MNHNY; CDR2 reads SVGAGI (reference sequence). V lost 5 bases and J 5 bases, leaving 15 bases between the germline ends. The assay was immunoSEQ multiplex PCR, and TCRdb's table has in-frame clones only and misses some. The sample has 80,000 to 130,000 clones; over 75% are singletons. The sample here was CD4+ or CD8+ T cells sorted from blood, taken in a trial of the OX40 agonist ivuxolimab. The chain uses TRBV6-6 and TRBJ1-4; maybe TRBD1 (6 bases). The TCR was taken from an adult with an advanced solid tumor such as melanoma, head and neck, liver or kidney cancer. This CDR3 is CASSRQGLQNEKLFF. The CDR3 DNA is TGTGCCAGCAGTCGCCAGGGGCTCCAAAATGAAAAACTGTTTTTT.